The 6 T cell receptor beta chains reported below all come from one sample, sequenced in a study of cytotoxic CD8 clonotypes in ibrutinib-treated CLL. The repertoire was sequenced with immunoSEQ multiplex PCR; TCRdb's copy has only in-frame clones and lacks some. This sample carries about 50,000 clones, 50% to 60% of them seen once, and the ten largest clones take 24%. This sample comprised PBMCs, obtained at disease progression, from a patient treated with ibrutinib. The receptors come from a human donor with chronic lymphocytic leukemia.

This clone was observed at least ten times. The V gene is TRBV28, the J gene TRBJ1-5, with 7 bases aligning to TRBD1. This CDR3 is built from 15 residues. J lost 0 bases, V lost 6 bases, and 5 bases had no gene match. The V gene's germline CDR1 is MDHEN and CDR2 SYDVKM. CDR3 in DNA: TGTGCCAGCAGCGAGGGACAGATTAGCAATCAGCCCCAGCATTTT. This encodes CASSEGQISNQPQHF. Combining the CDR3 with reference TRBV28 and TRBJ1-5 gives the whole variable domain DVKVTQSSRYLVKRTGEKVFLECVQDMDHENMFWYRQDPGLGLRLIYFSYDVKMKEKGDIPEGYSVSREKKERFSLILESASTNQTSMYLCASSEGQISNQPQHFGDGTRLSIL.

This clone was detected a few times. The V gene is TRBV9, the J gene TRBJ2-2, with D possibly matching TRBD2 (5 bases). This CDR3 is built from 14 residues. Germline V gene data show CDR1 as SGDLS and CDR2 as YYNGEE. The ends were cut back, 7 bases at V and 5 bases at J, with 15 bases in the middle. The CDR3 DNA is TGTGCCAGCCGAGGGATAGGCGGGACCGGGGAGCTGTTTTTT. Translated, it gives CASRGIGGTGELFF.

This chain connects TRBV19 to TRBJ1-5, with D uncertain. The CDR3 is made up of 12 amino acids. With 7 bases removed from V and 4 bases from J, the gap between germline ends came to 8 bases. CDR1 is LNHDA, CDR2 SQIVND, per germline (reference sequence). DNA for the CDR3: TGTGCCAGTACCGAGAATAATCAGCCCCAGCATTTT. Its translation is CASTENNQPQHF.

This clone has just a few counts. This rearrangement joins TRBV4-2 to TRBJ2-7, with D uncertain. Germline loops: CDR1 LGHNA, CDR2 YNFKEQ. The V end lost 0 bases, the J end lost 7 bases, and 13 bases lay between the germline ends. The CDR3 has 14 amino acids. The CDR3 nucleotides are TGTGCCAGCAGCCAAGATATAGGGTTCTGGGAGCAGTACTTC. Protein: CASSQDIGFWEQYF.

The chain recombines TRBV25-1 with TRBJ2-3, with D possibly being TRBD2 (5 bases). This CDR3 is 14 amino acids long. V dropped 3 bases and J dropped 1 base, with 8 bases sitting between them. Germline CDR1 MGHDK, CDR2 SYGVNS. The CDR3 protein is CASSERVRTDTQYF. The CDR3 region has the DNA TGTGCCAGCAGTGAGCGGGTTCGCACAGATACGCAGTATTTT.

The chain combines TRBV28 with TRBJ2-3; D is possibly TRBD1 (5 bases). CDR3 length equals 12 residues. Germline CDR1 is MDHEN and CDR2 is SYDVKM. Trimming removed 1 base at V and 6 bases at J, with 5 bases between. Here the CDR3 DNA reads TGTGCCAGCAGTTTATCAGGGGATACGCAGTATTTT. It encodes CASSLSGDTQYF.